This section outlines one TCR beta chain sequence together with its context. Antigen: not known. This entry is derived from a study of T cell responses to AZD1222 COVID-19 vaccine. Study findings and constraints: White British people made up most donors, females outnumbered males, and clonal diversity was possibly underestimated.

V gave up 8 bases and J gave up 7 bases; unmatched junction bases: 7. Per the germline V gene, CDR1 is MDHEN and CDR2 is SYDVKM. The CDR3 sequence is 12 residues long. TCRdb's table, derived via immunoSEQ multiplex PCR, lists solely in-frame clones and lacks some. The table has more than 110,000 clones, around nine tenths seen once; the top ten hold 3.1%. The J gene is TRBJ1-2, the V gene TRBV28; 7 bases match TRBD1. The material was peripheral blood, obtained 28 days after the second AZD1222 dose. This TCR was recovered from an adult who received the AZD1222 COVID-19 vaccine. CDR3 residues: CASYYRGGGYTF. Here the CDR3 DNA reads TGTGCCAGCTATTACAGGGGAGGTGGCTACACCTTC.